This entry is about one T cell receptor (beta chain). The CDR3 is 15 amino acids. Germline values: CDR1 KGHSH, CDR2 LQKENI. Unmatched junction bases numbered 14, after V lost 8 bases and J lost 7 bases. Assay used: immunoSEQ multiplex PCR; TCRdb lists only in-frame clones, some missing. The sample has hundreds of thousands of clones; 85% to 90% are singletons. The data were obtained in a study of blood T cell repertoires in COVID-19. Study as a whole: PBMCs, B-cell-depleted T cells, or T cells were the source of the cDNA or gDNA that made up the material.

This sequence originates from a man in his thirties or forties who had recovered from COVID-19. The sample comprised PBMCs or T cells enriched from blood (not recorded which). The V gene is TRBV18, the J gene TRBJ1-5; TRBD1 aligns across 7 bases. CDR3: CASQRTGQVNQPQHF. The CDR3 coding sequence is TGTGCCAGCCAACGGACAGGTCAAGTCAACCAGCCCCAGCATTTT.